These 28 T cell receptor beta chains share one sample of origin, sequenced in a study of T-cell memory formation after mild COVID-19. TCRdb independently ran MiXCR on the 5' RACE reads; one entry per CDR3 protein. The sample has about 190,000 distinct CDR3 sequences, 27% seen once. What was sequenced was PBMCs or a T cell subset sorted from them (not recorded which). These receptors were taken from an adult woman who had mild COVID-19 (a few samples of this study predate the infection). Cell type and time point are not known.

The genes are TRBV20-1 and TRBJ2-5, with TRBD2 identical over 14 bases. J gave up 0 bases and V 2 bases, and 11 bases lay outside the gene matches. CDR3 size: 19 residues. Per the germline V gene, CDR1 is DFQATT and CDR2 is SNEGSKA (reference sequence). CDR3 region: CSARYGTSGGHSYQETQYF. CDR3 DNA: TGCAGTGCTAGATACGGGACTAGCGGGGGCCACTCGTACCAAGAGACCCAGTACTTC.

This rearrangement joins TRBV7-6 to TRBJ1-2, with D uncertain. Trimming left V 5 bases short and J 9 bases short, with 16 bases between. CDR1 is SGHVS and CDR2 is FNYEAQ in the germline V gene. This CDR3 region has 13 residues. CDR3 sequence reads: CASSPEPARRYTF. In DNA, the CDR3 is TGTGCCAGCAGCCCAGAACCGGCCCGGCGCTACACCTTC. The entire variable domain, with the rest obtained from reference TRBV7-6 and TRBJ1-2, is as follows: GAGVSQSPRYKVTKRGQDVALRCDPISGHVSLYWYRQALGQGPEFLTYFNYEAQQDKSGLPNDRFSAERPEGSISTLTIQRTEQRDSAMYRCASSPEPARRYTFGSGTRLTVV.

The J gene is TRBJ1-5, the V gene TRBV5-1; 9 nucleotides align to TRBD1. Germline CDR1 and CDR2: SGHRS and YFSETQ. The V gene end was trimmed by 0 bases and the J gene end by 7 bases; junction bases not matched to a gene: 14. The CDR3 length is 18 residues. In nucleotides, the CDR3 is TGCGCCAGCAGCTTGGACCCCACGCGGGACAGGGCACGGCAGCCCCAGCATTTT. This codes for CASSLDPTRDRARQPQHF.

This clonotype was seen more than once but under ten times. The CDR3 reads CASSLGDIYGYTF. In nucleotides, the CDR3 is TGTGCCAGCAGTTTAGGGGACATCTATGGCTACACCTTC. The V and J genes are TRBV12-3 or TRBV12-4 and TRBJ1-2; TRBD1 might be the D (6 bases). Trimming took 1 base from V and 4 from J, leaving 7 bases between them. This CDR3 region has 13 residues.

This sequence joins TRBV3-1 and TRBJ2-2; no reliable D call. CDR3 length equals 14 residues. The germline V gene encodes CDR1 LGHDT and CDR2 YNNKEL (reference sequence). V lost 1 base to trimming and J lost 4 bases, with 7 bases between them. The CDR3 loop is CASSQGVGTGELFF. The CDR3 DNA follows: TGTGCCAGCAGCCAAGGAGTGGGCACCGGGGAGCTGTTTTTT.

This clonotype was observed a few times. The chain uses TRBV11-1 and TRBJ2-1; 8 bases line up with TRBD2. Germline trimming cut 4 bases from V and 5 bases from J; bases unmatched to any gene: 10. The CDR3 extends over 16 amino acids. CDR1 and CDR2 (germline): SGHAT, FQDESV (reference sequence). In nucleotides, the CDR3 is TGTGCCAGCAGCTCGGAGATAGCGGGGCCCAACAATGAGCAGTTCTTC. Its translation is CASSSEIAGPNNEQFF.

The gene calls are TRBV7-2 and TRBJ2-7; 7 nucleotides align to TRBD2. CDR3 size: 15 residues. J lost 3 bases, V lost 0 bases, and 5 bases had no gene match. The germline V gene has CDR1 SGHTA and CDR2 FQGNSA. CDR3 DNA: TGTGCCAGCAGCTTAGCTCTAGCGGAGGTCTACGAGCAGTACTTC. Its protein is CASSLALAEVYEQYF.

The chain is built from TRBV25-1 and TRBJ1-2; 7 bases map to TRBD1. Germline assignment: CDR1 MGHDK and CDR2 SYGVNS. The CDR3 is 14 amino acids. The junction had 3 bases not matched to a gene; V was cut back by 1 base and J by 4 bases. CDR3 nucleotide sequence: TGTGCCAGCAGTGAATCAGGGGGTCGCTATGGCTACACCTTC. The encoded protein is CASSESGGRYGYTF.

This clonotype showed up just a few times. The chain carries TRBV7-9 and TRBJ1-2, with D maybe TRBD1 (5 bases). Germline loops: CDR1 SEHNR, CDR2 FQNEAQ (reference sequence). This CDR3 region has 15 residues. Trimming left V 1 base short and J 4 bases short, with 13 bases between. The CDR3 DNA is TGTGCCAGCAGCTTAGGAGGGGACCTCGGCTATGGCTACACCTTC. Its protein product is CASSLGGDLGYGYTF.

This clonotype was recorded a few times. This chain connects TRBV5-1 to TRBJ2-1; D is unclear. V lost 4 bases to trimming and J lost 1 base, with 15 bases between them. The CDR3 extends over 16 amino acids. Per the germline V gene, CDR1 is SGHRS and CDR2 is YFSETQ. CDR3 loop: CASSRSPTDSYNEQFF. In DNA, the CDR3 is TGCGCCAGCAGCCGGAGTCCAACTGATTCCTACAATGAGCAGTTCTTC.

This clonotype showed up just a few times. V gene TRBV15 combines with J gene TRBJ2-2; no clear D. The germline V gene has CDR1 LNHNV and CDR2 YYDKDF (reference sequence). This CDR3 is built from 15 residues. Trimming took 3 bases from V and 3 from J, leaving 11 bases between them. The CDR3 nucleotides read TGTGCCACCAGCAGCCGCCCCATGGACACCGGGGAGCTGTTTTTT. Its protein is CATSSRPMDTGELFF.

The genes are TRBV5-1 and TRBJ1-1; TRBD1 might be the D (5 bases). CDR1 is SGHRS and CDR2 is YFSETQ in the germline V gene. V lost 2 bases and J lost 8, with 16 bases in between. The CDR3 spans 14 residues. CDR3 region: CASSFFLGGDEAFF. Written as DNA, the CDR3 is TGCGCCAGCAGCTTTTTCCTCGGGGGGGACGAAGCTTTCTTT.

The chain links TRBV5-1 to TRBJ2-7; weak D call: TRBD1 (5 bases). V dropped 4 bases and J dropped 4 bases, with 18 bases sitting between them. The CDR3 spans 15 residues. CDR1 and CDR2 from the germline V gene are SGHRS and YFSETQ. CDR3 coding DNA: TGCGCCAGCAGCATCACATGGGGCCCTTCATACGAGCAGTACTTC. Translated, it gives CASSITWGPSYEQYF.

The V gene is TRBV7-9, the J gene TRBJ2-3, with D possibly being TRBD2 (6 bases). Trimming removed 3 bases at V and 5 bases at J, with 18 bases between. The CDR3 is made up of 16 amino acids. Looked up from germline, CDR1 is SEHNR and CDR2 is FQNEAQ (reference sequence). Here the CDR3 DNA reads TGTGCCAGCAGCTTTCCTGGGACTGCCACACGAGATACGCAGTATTTT. Encoded protein: CASSFPGTATRDTQYF.

The chain has TRBV29-1 and TRBJ1-1, with TRBD1 matching over 8 bases. The CDR3 has 14 residues. V lost 4 bases to trimming and J lost 4 bases; unmatched junction nucleotides: 8. Germline CDR1 reads SQVTM; CDR2 reads ANQGSEA. The CDR3 reads CSVVPGGWSTEAFF. Here the CDR3 DNA reads TGCAGCGTTGTCCCAGGGGGCTGGAGCACTGAAGCTTTCTTT.

DNA of the CDR3: TGCAGTGCTAGAGTTGGGACAGCCCAGAACACTGAAGCTTTCTTT. Residues: CSARVGTAQNTEAFF. The V call is TRBV20-1, the J call TRBJ1-1; 7 positions agree with TRBD1. The CDR3 has 15 amino acids. Per germline, CDR1 DFQATT and CDR2 SNEGSKA (reference sequence). V gave up 1 base and J gave up 1 base; unmatched junction bases: 6.

This chain joins TRBV12-3 or TRBV12-4 and TRBJ1-2, with TRBD1 as a possible D gene (6 bases). The CDR3 extends over 12 amino acids. Trimming removed 4 bases at V and 9 bases at J, with 12 bases between. The DNA of the CDR3 is TGTGCCAGCAGTTCCACAGGGCGTCGCTACACCTTC. It translates to CASSSTGRRYTF.

The chain has TRBV15 and TRBJ2-5, with unresolved D. CDR1 LNHNV and CDR2 YYDKDF come from the germline V gene (reference sequence). The CDR3 length is 15 residues. With 1 base removed from V and 3 bases from J, the gap between germline ends came to 12 bases. The CDR3 spells CATSRAVGNEETQYF. The CDR3 DNA is TGTGCCACCAGCAGAGCCGTTGGGAATGAAGAGACCCAGTACTTC.

The V call is TRBV7-3, the J call TRBJ2-1; TRBD2 might be the D (6 bases). CDR1 SGHTA and CDR2 FQGTGA come from the germline V gene. The V gene lost 4 bases and the J gene lost 9 bases, with 13 bases spanning the gap. CDR3 size: 13 residues. CDR3 residues: CASSSLGEAEQFF. In nucleotides, the CDR3 is TGTGCCAGCAGCTCCCTCGGGGAGGCTGAGCAGTTCTTC.

This clonotype was seen a handful of times. The chain is built from TRBV15 and TRBJ2-5; D remains ambiguous. Germline CDR1 and CDR2: LNHNV and YYDKDF (reference sequence). The CDR3 extends over 14 amino acids. V lost 3 bases and J 0 bases, leaving 8 bases between the germline ends. The CDR3 region has the DNA TGTGCCACCAGCAGCCGACGGGACCAAGAGACCCAGTACTTC. As protein: CATSSRRDQETQYF.

The V call is TRBV11-2, the J call TRBJ2-2, with TRBD2 matching over 9 bases. J was trimmed by 8 bases and V by 1 base; bases with no gene match: 11. CDR1 is SGHAT and CDR2 is FQNNGV in the germline V gene. CDR3 length: 17 residues. This CDR3 is CASSLGVAGGPGGELFF. Written as DNA, the CDR3 is TGTGCCAGCAGCTTAGGAGTCGCGGGAGGGCCTGGAGGGGAGCTGTTTTTT.

This clonotype came up a few times. The V and J genes are TRBV20-1 and TRBJ2-5, with 11 positions matching TRBD2. The ends lost 2 bases at V and 1 base at J; junction bases unmatched: 3. The germline V gene has CDR1 DFQATT and CDR2 SNEGSKA (reference sequence). This CDR3 comprises 15 residues. The CDR3 loop reads CSARTSGSVQETQYF. The CDR3 nucleotides are TGCAGTGCTAGAACTAGCGGGAGTGTCCAAGAGACCCAGTACTTC.

The genes are TRBV7-9 and TRBJ2-1, with a weak D call TRBD2 (5 bases). Germline CDR1 is SEHNR and CDR2 is FQNEAQ (reference sequence). The V and J ends lost 3 bases and 10 bases respectively, with 13 bases between them. The CDR3 covers 13 residues. For the CDR3, the DNA is TGTGCCAGCAGCTTCCTAGCCGCAATGGAGCAGTTCTTC. It translates to CASSFLAAMEQFF.

There are a few counts of this clonotype. This chain connects TRBV7-6 to TRBJ2-7, with TRBD1 matching 7 bases. The V gene end was trimmed by 2 bases and the J gene end by 0 bases; junction bases not matched to a gene: 7. The CDR3 totals 16 residues. The germline CDR1 and CDR2 sequences are SGHVS and FNYEAQ. The CDR3 sequence is CASSLHSGTVSYEQYF. CDR3 sequence (DNA): TGTGCCAGCAGCTTACACTCCGGGACAGTCTCCTACGAGCAGTACTTC.

This clonotype has only one observation. This chain connects TRBV6-6 to TRBJ2-3; D is uncertain. Germline lookup yields CDR1 MNHNY and CDR2 SVGAGI (reference sequence). There are 17 residues in the CDR3. Trimming shortened V by 2 bases and J by 3 bases, and 18 bases separated the two germline ends. Written as DNA, the CDR3 is TGTGCCAGCAGTTACCTCATCACGGTGGCAGAGACAGATACGCAGTATTTT. Translation gives CASSYLITVAETDTQYF.

The chain combines TRBV11-2 with TRBJ2-5; D unresolved. Looked up from germline, CDR1 is SGHAT and CDR2 is FQNNGV. This CDR3 has 16 amino acids. V was shortened by 0 bases and J by 5 bases, with 16 bases between the two germline ends. CDR3 in amino acids: CASSLDHHAIAETQYF. The CDR3, as DNA: TGTGCCAGCAGCTTAGATCATCACGCTATTGCGGAGACCCAGTACTTC.

This clonotype has just a few counts. V is TRBV12-3 or TRBV12-4 and J is TRBJ1-1; possible D gene TRBD1, 5 bases. Trimming removed 7 bases from V and 5 bases from J, with 14 bases in between. The CDR3 length is 13 residues. Here the CDR3 reads CASIWGGETEAFF. In nucleotides, the CDR3 is TGTGCCAGCATCTGGGGGGGGGAAACTGAAGCTTTCTTT.

CDR3 sequence reads: CASRRAGELFF. The CDR3 bases are TGTGCCAGTCGCCGGGCCGGGGAGCTGTTTTTT. V and J are TRBV19 and TRBJ2-2; no firm D call. The CDR3 totals 11 residues. The germline V and J ends were trimmed by 8 bases and 6 bases, with 7 bases remaining between them. Germline V lookup: CDR1 LNHDA, CDR2 SQIVND (reference sequence).